This TCR beta chain was sequenced in a study of regulatory T cells in long-lasting Graves disease. Building of the TCR beta libraries involved iRepertoire HTBI primers and Arm-PCR of CDR3 regions. TCRdb processed the multiplex PCR reads anew with MiXCR; each CDR3 protein has one entry. In the table there are roughly 400,000 distinct CDR3 sequences, roughly 20% of which are singletons. Specified time point: persistent/refractory GD, antithyroid drugs over 5 years with positive TRAb. The authors made the TCR library using RNA they extracted from PBMCs. Germline CDR1 GTSNPN, CDR2 SVGIG (reference sequence). Trimming stripped 5 bases from V and 4 bases from J, with 11 bases between. The length of the CDR3 is 13 residues.

The rearrangement uses TRBV30 and TRBJ2-2; D possibly corresponds to TRBD1 (5 bases). This TCR came from a female donor with Graves disease. The sample consisted of peripheral blood mononuclear cells (PBMCs), taken when the disease was refractory, from a patient treated with antithyroid drugs. CDR3 residues: CAWARVVTGELFF. CDR3 sequence (DNA): TGTGCCTGGGCCAGGGTGGTCACCGGGGAGCTGTTTTTT.